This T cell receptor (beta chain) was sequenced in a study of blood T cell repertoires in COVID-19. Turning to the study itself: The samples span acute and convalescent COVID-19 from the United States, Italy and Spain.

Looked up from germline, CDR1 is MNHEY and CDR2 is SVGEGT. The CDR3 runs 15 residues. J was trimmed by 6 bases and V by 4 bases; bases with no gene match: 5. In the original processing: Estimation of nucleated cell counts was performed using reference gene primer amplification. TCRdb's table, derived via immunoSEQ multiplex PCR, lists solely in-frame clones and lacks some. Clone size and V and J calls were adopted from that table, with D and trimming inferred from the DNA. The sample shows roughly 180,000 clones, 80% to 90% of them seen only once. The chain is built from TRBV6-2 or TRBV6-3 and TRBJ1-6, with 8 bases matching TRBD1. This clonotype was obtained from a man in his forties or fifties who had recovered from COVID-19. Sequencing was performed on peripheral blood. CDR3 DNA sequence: TGTGCCAGCAGTTGGGACAGGCCCATTAATTCACCCCTCCACTTT. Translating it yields CASSWDRPINSPLHF.